Following are 28 T cell receptor beta chains from one sample sequenced in a study of T cells after posttransplantation cyclophosphamide. The protocol was immunoSEQ multiplex PCR, while the TCRdb copy is restricted to in-frame clones and leaves out a portion. The table has about 21,000 clones, roughly 98% seen once; the top ten hold under 0.15%. Sequencing was done on a sample of naive CD8+ T cells sorted from PBMCs. All receptors come from a man aged 40-50 years in good health, CMV-negative, and a related stem cell transplant donor.

The chain joins TRBV9 to TRBJ2-5; TRBD2 aligns across 8 bases. CDR3 length: 15 amino acids. The V gene end was trimmed by 1 base and the J gene end by 4 bases; junction bases not matched to a gene: 6. Germline CDR1 reads SGDLS; CDR2 reads YYNGEE. The CDR3 is CASSVSGSWGETQYF. The CDR3 DNA reads as TGTGCCAGCAGCGTAAGCGGGAGTTGGGGAGAGACCCAGTACTTC.

CDR3 sequence (DNA): TGTGCCAGCAGCCATCGGGACAGCTATGGCTACACCTTC. Protein: CASSHRDSYGYTF. This rearrangement joins TRBV7-9 to TRBJ1-2; 7 nucleotides align to TRBD1. V shed 5 bases, J shed 4 bases, and the junction held 4 bases outside the gene matches. Germline CDR1 is SEHNR and CDR2 is FQNEAQ (reference sequence). This CDR3 has 13 amino acids.

V usage is TRBV6-5 and J usage is TRBJ1-1; D is ambiguous. Germline V gene lookup returns CDR1 MNHEY and CDR2 SVGAGI. The CDR3 runs to 13 residues. V lost 5 bases and J lost 5, with 12 bases in between. CDR3 sequence: CASSAVGGTEAFF. CDR3 nucleotides: TGTGCCAGCAGTGCTGTGGGAGGGACTGAAGCTTTCTTT.

The V and J genes are TRBV4-1 and TRBJ2-7; TRBD1 matches 7 bases. CDR1 and CDR2 from the germline V gene are MGHRA and YSYEKL. V lost 3 bases to trimming and J lost 1 base; unmatched junction nucleotides: 9. This CDR3 contains 16 residues. CDR3 region: CASSQDSSDRSYEQYF. The CDR3 bases are TGCGCCAGCAGCCAGGATAGCTCGGACAGGTCCTACGAGCAGTACTTC.

This clone was found once. The V call is TRBV5-1, the J call TRBJ2-1, with 8 bases identical to TRBD2. V shed 3 bases and J 6 bases; nucleotides not matched to a gene: 5. Germline V CDR1 and CDR2: SGHRS, YFSETQ. The CDR3 has 14 amino acids. The CDR3 region is CASSSEREINEQFF. The CDR3 coding sequence is TGCGCCAGCAGCTCTGAGCGGGAGATCAATGAGCAGTTCTTC. The full variable domain, its missing parts supplied by reference TRBV5-1 and TRBJ2-1, is KAGVTQTPRYLIKTRGQQVTLSCSPISGHRSVSWYQQTPGQGLQFLFEYFSETQRNKGNFPGRFSGRQFSNSRSEMNVSTLELGDSALYLCASSSEREINEQFFGPGTRLTVL.

The chain employs TRBV30 and TRBJ1-4; D call uncertain. This CDR3 has 16 amino acids. Trimming cost V 4 bases and J 11 bases, with 26 bases left between them. In germline, CDR1 is GTSNPN, CDR2 SVGIG (reference sequence). The CDR3 is CAWIILRPGEERKLFF. The CDR3 bases are TGTGCCTGGATTATCCTGAGACCGGGTGAGGAGAGGAAACTGTTTTTT.

J is TRBJ2-7 and V is TRBV27; 10 bases agree with TRBD2. This CDR3 has 15 residues. Unmatched junction bases numbered 6, after V lost 4 bases and J lost 3 bases. The V gene's germline CDR1 is MNHEY and CDR2 SMNVEV (reference sequence). The CDR3 DNA sequence: TGTGCCAGCAGTTACCGTGGACTAGCGGACTACGAGCAGTACTTC. The encoded protein is CASSYRGLADYEQYF.

V and J are TRBV30 and TRBJ2-7; 11 bases match TRBD2. The CDR3 length is 15 residues. Trimming removed 4 bases from V and 1 base from J; junction bases left unmatched: 6. Germline CDR1 GTSNPN, CDR2 SVGIG (reference sequence). The CDR3 nucleotides read TGTGCCTGGACTGGGATAGCGGGAGGGTCCTACGAGCAGTACTTC. Translating gives CAWTGIAGGSYEQYF.

The rearrangement joins TRBV5-4 to TRBJ2-1, with D possibly matching TRBD2 (5 bases). The germline V gene encodes CDR1 SGHNT and CDR2 YYREEE (reference sequence). The V end lost 0 bases, the J end lost 1 base, and 14 bases lay between the germline ends. The CDR3 covers 17 residues. The CDR3, as DNA: TGTGCCAGCAGCTTGGGTTCGCGGCCGGGGTCCTACAATGAGCAGTTCTTC. Protein: CASSLGSRPGSYNEQFF.

This chain uses TRBV5-6 with TRBJ2-5; D gene unclear. Trimming cost V 2 bases and J 5 bases, with 10 bases left between them. CDR1 SGHDT and CDR2 YYEEEE come from the germline V gene. This CDR3 has 13 amino acids. This CDR3 reads CASSLQPRETQYF. As DNA, the CDR3 is TGTGCCAGCAGCTTACAGCCACGGGAGACCCAGTACTTC.

The J gene is TRBJ2-5, the V gene TRBV5-1; D might be TRBD2 (7 bases). Matching the DNA end better, TRBJ2-7 makes the J call doubtful. The germline gives CDR1 SGHRS, CDR2 YFSETQ. The CDR3 contains 16 residues. In DNA, the CDR3 is TGCGCCAGCAGCTTGGTAGGGGGGGGGATAAGCTACGAGCAGTACTTC. This sequence encodes CASSLVGGGISYEQYF.

The rearrangement uses TRBV29-1 and TRBJ2-3; 7 nucleotides line up with TRBD2. The CDR3 has 13 residues. Germline CDR1 and CDR2: SQVTM and ANQGSEA. The J segment lost 2 bases and the V segment lost 6 bases, leaving 5 bases of the junction unmatched. The CDR3 DNA reads TGCAGCGTCCCCGGGACTATCACAGATACGCAGTATTTT. Its translation is CSVPGTITDTQYF.

This sequence joins TRBV15 and TRBJ1-5; 8 bases fit TRBD1. V lost 1 base, J lost 0 bases, and 2 bases stayed unmatched. Germline CDR1 and CDR2: LNHNV and YYDKDF (reference sequence). The CDR3 contains 16 residues. CDR3 nucleotides: TGTGCCACCAGCAGAGGGACAGGGTCTAGCAATCAGCCCCAGCATTTT. Translation: CATSRGTGSSNQPQHF.

J is TRBJ2-1 and V is TRBV27, with 8 positions matching TRBD2. This CDR3 has 13 amino acids. Germline V gene sequence: CDR1 MNHEY, CDR2 SMNVEV (reference sequence). V was pared by 5 bases and J by 7 bases, with 4 bases of the junction left unmatched. CDR3 protein: CASSPGGGNEQFF. CDR3 sequence (DNA): TGTGCCAGCAGTCCCGGGGGGGGGAATGAGCAGTTCTTC.

V usage is TRBV5-6 and J usage is TRBJ1-1; D uncertain. The CDR3 runs 14 residues. Trimming removed 2 bases from V and 2 bases from J, with 10 bases in between. Germline CDR1 SGHDT, CDR2 YYEEEE. The CDR3 nucleotides read TGTGCCAGCAGCTTTCTGGCAGGTAACACTGAAGCTTTCTTT. It encodes CASSFLAGNTEAFF. The whole variable domain, filled in from reference TRBV5-6 and TRBJ1-1, reads DAGVTQSPTHLIKTRGQQVTLRCSPKSGHDTVSWYQQALGQGPQFIFQYYEEEERQRGNFPDRFSGHQFPNYSSELNVNALLLGDSALYLCASSFLAGNTEAFFGQGTRLTVV.

V is TRBV27 and J is TRBJ2-3; TRBD2 agrees at 10 bases. V shed 8 bases and J 11 bases; nucleotides not matched to a gene: 10. Per the germline V gene, CDR1 is MNHEY and CDR2 is SMNVEV (reference sequence). The CDR3 has 13 residues. The DNA for the CDR3 is TGTGCCAGCGCTCTAGCGGGAGCACGTGGGCAGTATTTT. Its translation is CASALAGARGQYF.

The chain employs TRBV19 and TRBJ2-1; 7 nucleotides line up with TRBD2. Trimming cost V 5 bases and J 2 bases; bases outside gene matches: 3. CDR3 size: 14 residues. Germline loops: CDR1 LNHDA, CDR2 SQIVND (reference sequence). CDR3 region: CASSGAGAYNEQFF. CDR3 in DNA: TGTGCCAGTAGTGGGGCGGGAGCCTACAATGAGCAGTTCTTC.

The CDR3: CASSIGQGGSEAFF. Here the CDR3 DNA reads TGTGCCAGTAGTATTGGACAGGGAGGCTCTGAAGCTTTCTTT. This rearrangement joins TRBV19 to TRBJ1-1; 8 bases match TRBD1. Looked up from germline, CDR1 is LNHDA and CDR2 is SQIVND (reference sequence). With V trimmed by 3 bases and J by 6 bases, 6 bases remained unmatched. This CDR3 is built from 14 residues.

This clone was counted once. The rearrangement uses TRBV11-2 and TRBJ2-2; TRBD2 matches at 12 bases. Germline CDR1 SGHAT, CDR2 FQNNGV. V dropped 4 bases and J dropped 3; count of bases not matched to a gene: 0. This CDR3 spans 15 amino acids. This CDR3 is CASSSSGRDTGELFF. CDR3 nucleotides: TGTGCCAGCAGCTCTAGCGGGAGGGACACCGGGGAGCTGTTTTTT. The complete variable domain, with remaining parts taken from reference TRBV11-2 and TRBJ2-2, reads EAGVAQSPRYKIIEKRQSVAFWCNPISGHATLYWYQQILGQGPKLLIQFQNNGVVDDSQLPKDRFSAERLKGVDSTLKIQPAKLEDSAVYLCASSSSGRDTGELFFGEGSRLTVL.

This clone showed up just once. The CDR3 reads CASRRSKNTEAFF. In DNA, the CDR3 is TGTGCCAGCAGACGGAGCAAGAACACTGAAGCTTTCTTT. The chain combines TRBV14 with TRBJ1-1; D uncertain. CDR1 and CDR2 (germline): SGHDN, FVKESK. Trimming cost V 6 bases and J 1 base, with 9 bases left between them. This CDR3 has 13 amino acids.

The gene calls are TRBV29-1 and TRBJ2-7; tentative D call: TRBD2 (5 bases). The CDR3 is 14 residues long. V was trimmed by 2 bases and J by 2 bases, leaving 13 bases between them. Germline V lookup: CDR1 SQVTM, CDR2 ANQGSEA. Written as DNA, the CDR3 is TGCAGCGTTGAAACCGGGGAACCAGCCTACGAGCAGTACTTC. As protein: CSVETGEPAYEQYF.

This chain links TRBV27 with TRBJ2-1; 9 positions match TRBD2. The CDR3 consists of 14 residues. Germline lookup yields CDR1 MNHEY and CDR2 SMNVEV (reference sequence). J lost 5 bases, V lost 5 bases, and 4 bases had no gene match. The CDR3 DNA reads TGTGCCAGCAGTAGAGCGGGAGGCAACAATGAGCAGTTCTTC. It encodes CASSRAGGNNEQFF.

This clone was recorded only once. This chain connects TRBV6-5 to TRBJ1-2; D is possibly TRBD1 (6 bases). The CDR3 loop spans 14 amino acids. The germline V and J ends were trimmed by 0 bases and 6 bases, with 11 bases remaining between them. Germline CDR1 reads MNHEY; CDR2 reads SVGAGI. For the CDR3, the DNA is TGTGCCAGCAGTTACTCCCCAGGGGACGATGGCTACACCTTC. Its protein product is CASSYSPGDDGYTF.

V is TRBV7-6 and J is TRBJ2-7; the D is unclear. V was pared by 4 bases and J by 6 bases, with 10 bases between. This CDR3 region has 12 residues. The germline V gene encodes CDR1 SGHVS and CDR2 FNYEAQ. The DNA for the CDR3 is TGTGCCAGCAGCTCCTTAGAACCCGAGCAGTACTTC. The encoded protein is CASSSLEPEQYF.

J is TRBJ2-2 and V is TRBV7-2; possible D gene TRBD1, 5 bases. The CDR3 length is 14 residues. The germline CDR1 and CDR2 sequences are SGHTA and FQGNSA. V was pared by 3 bases and J by 7 bases, with 12 bases between. This CDR3 reads CASSLALRDGELFF. Here the CDR3 DNA reads TGTGCCAGCAGCTTGGCACTCAGGGACGGGGAGCTGTTTTTT.

The chain links TRBV5-1 to TRBJ1-3; D unclear. The CDR3 loop spans 16 amino acids. CDR1 and CDR2 from the germline V gene are SGHRS and YFSETQ. V shed 4 bases and J shed 0 bases, with 14 bases lying between them. The CDR3 region is CASSPGGSGSGNTIYF. DNA of the CDR3: TGCGCCAGCAGCCCCGGCGGCTCCGGCTCTGGAAACACCATATATTTT.

V usage is TRBV18 and J usage is TRBJ2-7; 7 nucleotides align to TRBD2. Germline CDR1 and CDR2: KGHSH and LQKENI. With V trimmed by 8 bases and J by 1 base, 5 bases remained unmatched. The CDR3 extends over 13 amino acids. The DNA of the CDR3 is TGTGCCAGCCTAGCGGCGGGATCCTACGAGCAGTACTTC. Translation: CASLAAGSYEQYF.

This chain joins TRBV29-1 and TRBJ2-7, with TRBD1 as a possible D gene (6 bases). The CDR3 length is 14 residues. V lost 4 bases to trimming and J lost 4 bases, with 17 bases between them. From germline, CDR1 is SQVTM and CDR2 ANQGSEA. Here the CDR3 DNA reads TGCAGCGTTGCGACTCCGGACAGACTTTACGAGCAGTACTTC. Its translation is CSVATPDRLYEQYF.